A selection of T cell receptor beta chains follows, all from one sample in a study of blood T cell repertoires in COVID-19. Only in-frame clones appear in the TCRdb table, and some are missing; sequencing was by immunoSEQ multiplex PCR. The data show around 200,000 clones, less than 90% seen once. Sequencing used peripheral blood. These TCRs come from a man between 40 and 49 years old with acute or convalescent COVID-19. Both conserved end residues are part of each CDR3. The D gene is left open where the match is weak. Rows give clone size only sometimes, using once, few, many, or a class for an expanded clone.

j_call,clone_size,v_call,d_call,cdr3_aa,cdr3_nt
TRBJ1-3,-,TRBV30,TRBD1,CAWSVAGWGTGNTIYF,TGTGCCTGGAGTGTAGCGGGTTGGGGGACAGGGAACACCATATATTTT
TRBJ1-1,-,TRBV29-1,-,CSVDRGGTEAFF,TGCAGCGTTGATCGGGGAGGCACTGAAGCTTTCTTT
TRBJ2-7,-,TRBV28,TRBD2,CAIGPGGLGSGSYEQYF,TGTGCCATAGGCCCGGGGGGGCTGGGTAGCGGGAGCTACGAGCAGTACTTC
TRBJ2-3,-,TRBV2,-,CASSPGGTSTDTQYF,TGTGCCAGCAGTCCTGGGGGGACTAGCACAGATACGCAGTATTTT
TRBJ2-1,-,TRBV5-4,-,CASSPGGRGFYNEQFF,TGTGCCAGCAGCCCTGGGGGCAGGGGATTCTACAATGAGCAGTTCTTC
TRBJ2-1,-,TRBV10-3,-,CAISPRTPYNEQFF,TGTGCCATCAGTCCCCGGACACCTTACAATGAGCAGTTCTTC
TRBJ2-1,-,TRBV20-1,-,CSASAPFNEQFF,TGCAGTGCTAGTGCCCCATTTAATGAGCAGTTCTTC
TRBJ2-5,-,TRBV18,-,CASSPRQETQYF,TGTGCCAGCTCACCGCGGCAAGAGACCCAGTACTTC
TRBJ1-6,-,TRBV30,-,CAWSGGDWDSPLHF,TGTGCCTGGAGTGGAGGGGACTGGGATTCACCCCTCCACTTT
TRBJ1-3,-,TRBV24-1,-,CATEGGTGNTIYF,TGTGCCACCGAAGGAGGGACTGGAAACACCATATATTTT
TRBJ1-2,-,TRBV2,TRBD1,CASSDWAGGGYGYTF,TGTGCCAGCAGTGATTGGGCAGGGGGCGGCTATGGCTACACCTTC
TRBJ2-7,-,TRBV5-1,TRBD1,CASSLGTGQEQYF,TGCGCCAGCAGCTTGGGGACAGGGCAAGAGCAGTACTTC
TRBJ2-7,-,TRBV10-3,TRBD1,CAISDGDRISYEQYF,TGTGCCATCAGCGATGGGGACAGGATCTCCTACGAGCAGTACTTC
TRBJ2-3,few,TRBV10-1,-,CASSQGTGSGKDTQYF,TGCGCCAGCTCCCAAGGGACTGGTAGCGGAAAGGATACGCAGTATTTT
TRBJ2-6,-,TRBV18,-,CASSPEDKSGANVLTF,TGTGCCAGCTCACCCGAGGACAAGTCTGGGGCCAACGTCCTGACTTTC
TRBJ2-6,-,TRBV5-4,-,CASSLDTLSSGANVLTF,TGTGCCAGCAGCTTGGACACGTTAAGCTCTGGGGCCAACGTCCTGACTTTC
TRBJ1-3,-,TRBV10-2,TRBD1,CASRQGQFPGNTIYF,TGCGCCAGCAGACAGGGACAGTTCCCTGGAAACACCATATATTTT
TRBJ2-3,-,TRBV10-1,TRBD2,CASSPSGGAGADTQYF,TGCGCCAGCAGCCCCTCCGGGGGGGCCGGGGCAGATACGCAGTATTTT
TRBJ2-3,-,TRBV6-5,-,CASSLGRTSTDTQYF,TGTGCCAGCAGTTTGGGGCGGACCAGCACAGATACGCAGTATTTT
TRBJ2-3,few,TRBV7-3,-,CASSSMSRGDTQYF,TGTGCCAGCAGCTCGATGTCAAGGGGAGATACGCAGTATTTT
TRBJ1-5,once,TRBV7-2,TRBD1,CASSNRQGGQPQHF,TGTGCCAGCAGCAACCGACAGGGCGGTCAGCCCCAGCATTTT
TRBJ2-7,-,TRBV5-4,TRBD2,CASIRAGVEGEQYF,TGTGCCAGCATCAGGGCGGGAGTTGAAGGGGAGCAGTACTTC
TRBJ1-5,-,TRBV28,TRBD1,CASNRDRGTSQPQHF,TGTGCCAGCAACCGGGACAGGGGGACTAGTCAGCCCCAGCATTTT
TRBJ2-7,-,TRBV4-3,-,CASSQGGDTRMYEQYF,TGCGCCAGCAGCCAAGGAGGGGACACGCGCATGTACGAGCAGTACTTC
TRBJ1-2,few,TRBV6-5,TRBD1,CASSYADRGNYGYTF,TGTGCCAGCAGTTACGCGGACAGGGGTAACTATGGCTACACCTTC
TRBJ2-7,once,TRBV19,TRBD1,CASSRGQGATSTYEQYF,TGTGCCAGTAGTCGGGGACAGGGGGCGACCTCAACCTACGAGCAGTACTTC
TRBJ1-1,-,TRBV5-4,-,CASSSKSDSQVEAFF,TGTGCCAGCAGCTCCAAGAGCGATAGCCAAGTTGAAGCTTTCTTT
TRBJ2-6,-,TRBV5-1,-,CASSRGLFSGANVLTF,TGCGCCAGCAGCCGGGGACTTTTCTCTGGGGCCAACGTCCTGACTTTC
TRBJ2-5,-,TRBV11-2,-,CASSPGAGVQETQYF,TGTGCCAGCAGCCCGGGCGCAGGGGTGCAAGAGACCCAGTACTTC
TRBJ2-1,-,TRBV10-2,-,CASLSPQDNEQFF,TGCGCCAGCCTCAGTCCCCAGGACAATGAGCAGTTCTTC
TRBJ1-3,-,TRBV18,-,CASSPQAPTGNTIYF,TGTGCCAGCTCACCTCAAGCACCGACTGGAAACACCATATATTTT
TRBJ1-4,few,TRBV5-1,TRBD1,CASSSGTAYKEKLFF,TGCGCCAGCAGCTCGGGGACAGCCTACAAGGAAAAACTGTTTTTT
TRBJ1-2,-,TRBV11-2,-,CASSPRHDYGYTF,TGTGCCAGCAGTCCCCGACACGACTATGGCTACACCTTC
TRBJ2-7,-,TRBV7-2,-,CASSPAGKSYEQYF,TGTGCCAGCAGTCCCGCAGGGAAGAGCTACGAGCAGTACTTC
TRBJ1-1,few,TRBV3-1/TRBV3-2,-,CASSQTTVNTEAFF,TGTGCCAGCAGCCAAACGACAGTTAACACTGAAGCTTTCTTT
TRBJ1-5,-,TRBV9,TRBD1,CASSVDRGGQPQHF,TGTGCCAGCAGCGTGGACAGGGGAGGTCAGCCCCAGCATTTT
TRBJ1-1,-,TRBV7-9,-,CATMGGARTEAFF,TGTGCCACCATGGGGGGGGCTAGAACTGAAGCTTTCTTT
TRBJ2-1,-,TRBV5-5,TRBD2,CASSLAGMAGDSYNEQFF,TGTGCCAGCAGCTTGGCCGGGATGGCGGGAGACTCCTACAATGAGCAGTTCTTC
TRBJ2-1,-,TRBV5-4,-,CASSLFPGGNNEQFF,TGTGCCAGCAGCTTGTTCCCGGGGGGCAACAATGAGCAGTTCTTC
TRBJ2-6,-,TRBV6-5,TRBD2,CASRGGSTGANVLTF,TGTGCCAGCAGGGGGGGGAGCACTGGGGCCAACGTCCTGACTTTC
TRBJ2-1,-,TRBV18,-,CASSPVRYYNEQFF,TGTGCCAGCTCACCAGTCAGGTACTACAATGAGCAGTTCTTC
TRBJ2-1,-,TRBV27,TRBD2,CASSLGTSGSYNEQFF,TGTGCCAGCAGTTTAGGGACTAGCGGGAGTTACAATGAGCAGTTCTTC
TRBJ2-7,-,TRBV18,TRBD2,CASSAGGEQYF,TGTGCCAGCTCAGCGGGGGGGGAGCAGTACTTC
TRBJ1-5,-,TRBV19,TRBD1,CASSIPLGQGSLWGNQPQHF,TGTGCCAGTAGTATTCCACTCGGACAGGGATCCCTTTGGGGCAATCAGCCCCAGCATTTT
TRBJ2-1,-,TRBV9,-,CASSGTVPSSYNEQFF,TGTGCCAGCAGCGGGACAGTACCGAGCTCCTACAATGAGCAGTTCTTC
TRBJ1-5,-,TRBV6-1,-,CASSDPSLSNQAQHF,TGTGCCAGCAGTGATCCATCCCTTAGCAATCAAGCCCAGCATTTT
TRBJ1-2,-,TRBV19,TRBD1,CASSTTTGASGYTF,TGTGCCAGTAGTACGACGACAGGGGCTTCTGGCTACACCTTC
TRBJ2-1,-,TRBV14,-,CASSQAFGGLNEQFF,TGTGCCAGCAGCCAAGCATTTGGGGGGTTGAATGAGCAGTTCTTC
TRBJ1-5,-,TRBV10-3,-,CAIRGLRAVF,TGTGCCATCAGGGGGCTCAGGGCAGTATTT
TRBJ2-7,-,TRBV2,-,CASSEVLRGEQYF,TGTGCCAGCAGTGAAGTCCTCCGGGGTGAGCAGTACTTC
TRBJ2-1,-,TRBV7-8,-,CASSLPPSSYNEQFF,TGTGCCAGCAGCCTGCCCCCGAGCTCCTACAATGAGCAGTTCTTC
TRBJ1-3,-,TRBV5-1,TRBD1,CASSLRTGHLSGNTIYF,TGCGCCAGCAGCTTGCGGACAGGGCACCTCTCTGGAAACACCATATATTTT
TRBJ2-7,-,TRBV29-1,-,CSVGQRGTREQYF,TGCAGCGTTGGCCAACGGGGAACGCGGGAGCAGTACTTC
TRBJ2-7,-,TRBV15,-,CATTYRDSGSGEQYF,TGTGCCACTACTTACCGGGACTCTGGATCAGGGGAGCAGTACTTC